This T cell receptor beta chain was observed in a study of OX40 agonist ivuxolimab in advanced cancers. Notes on the study in general: CD4+ and CD8+ blood T cells expanded clonally by week 6 at 0.1 to 3.0 mg/kg.

To note about this clone: Its specificity is not known.

Any history of autoimmune disease or systemic immunosuppression disqualified patients. Sequencing used immunoSEQ multiplex PCR; TCRdb keeps in-frame clones, though not all of them. The sample holds roughly 99,000 clones, around 90% seen once. This CDR3 is 18 amino acids long. V lost 6 bases to trimming and J lost 4 bases; unmatched junction nucleotides: 14. The germline gives CDR1 MDHEN, CDR2 SYDVKM. The TCR sequence derives from an adult with an advanced solid tumor such as melanoma, head and neck, liver or kidney cancer. This chain joins TRBV28 and TRBJ2-7; 14 bases are a match to TRBD2. The source material was CD4+ or CD8+ T cells sorted from blood, sampled in a trial of the OX40 agonist ivuxolimab. The CDR3, as DNA: TGTGCCAGCAGAAACGCCGGGACTAGCGGGGGTTCGGTTTACGAGCAGTACTTC. Residues: CASRNAGTSGGSVYEQYF.